This is a list of T cell receptor beta chains from one sample in a study of neurological immune-mediated disorders. TCRdb fed the 5' RACE reads into MiXCR, producing one record per CDR3 protein. Here the sample spans 25,000 to 35,000 distinct CDR3 sequences, less than 5% being singletons. Sequencing used CD4+ T cells from blood. These TCRs come from a woman aged 40 to 55 in good health. Both conserved end residues are part of each CDR3. Fields, in order: clone size, J gene, V gene, D gene, CDR3 DNA, CDR3 protein. D genes are given only for firm matches. Where a row states a size, it is once, few, many or the class of an expanded clone; other rows omit it.

clone_size: many
j_call: TRBJ2-1
v_call: TRBV6-1
d_call: TRBD2
cdr3_nt: TGTGCCAGCACCACAAGACCGGGACTAGCGGGCCAGCGGAGCAATGAGCAGTTCTTC
cdr3_aa: CASTTRPGLAGQRSNEQFF

clone_size: many
j_call: TRBJ1-1
v_call: TRBV28
d_call: -
cdr3_nt: TGTGCCAGCAGTTTACCAGGGGCCAGTAGGACTGAAGCTTTCTTT
cdr3_aa: CASSLPGASRTEAFF

clone_size: many
j_call: TRBJ1-6
v_call: TRBV12-3/TRBV12-4
d_call: TRBD1
cdr3_nt: TGTGCCAGCAGTTTCGGGGCAACAGGGGGCTCCTATAATTCACCCCTCCACTTT
cdr3_aa: CASSFGATGGSYNSPLHF

clone_size: many
j_call: TRBJ1-2
v_call: TRBV18
d_call: -
cdr3_nt: TGTGCCAGCTCACCCTTTCAAGATTCTAACTATGGCTACACCTTC
cdr3_aa: CASSPFQDSNYGYTF

clone_size: many
j_call: TRBJ2-3
v_call: TRBV12-3/TRBV12-4
d_call: TRBD1
cdr3_nt: TGTGCCAGCAGTACGGACAGGGACACAGATACGCAGTATTTT
cdr3_aa: CASSTDRDTDTQYF

clone_size: many
j_call: TRBJ2-1
v_call: TRBV5-1
d_call: TRBD2
cdr3_nt: TGCGCCAGCAAACCCTTAGCGGGAGCGTCCTACAATGAGCAGTTCTTC
cdr3_aa: CASKPLAGASYNEQFF

clone_size: many
j_call: TRBJ2-7
v_call: TRBV5-1
d_call: TRBD2
cdr3_nt: TGCGCCAGCAGTAGCGGGAGCCTACCAGAGCAGTACTTC
cdr3_aa: CASSSGSLPEQYF

clone_size: many
j_call: TRBJ1-5
v_call: TRBV4-2
d_call: -
cdr3_nt: TGTGCCAGCAGCCAAGATGTCCCGAGTAGCAATCAGCCCCAGCATTTT
cdr3_aa: CASSQDVPSSNQPQHF

clone_size: many
j_call: TRBJ2-1
v_call: TRBV7-8
d_call: -
cdr3_nt: TGTGCCAGCAGGGATGGAGGGGGGGGCGCTTACAATGAGCAGTTCTTC
cdr3_aa: CASRDGGGGAYNEQFF

clone_size: many
j_call: TRBJ2-1
v_call: TRBV29-1
d_call: TRBD1
cdr3_nt: TGCAGCGTTGAAGGGGCAGGGGGCTGGAATGGCGATGAGCAGTTCTTC
cdr3_aa: CSVEGAGGWNGDEQFF

clone_size: many
j_call: TRBJ2-7
v_call: TRBV21-1
d_call: -
cdr3_nt: TGTGCCAGCAGCCACAAAGAGGGACCCTACGAGCAGTACTTC
cdr3_aa: CASSHKEGPYEQYF

clone_size: -
j_call: TRBJ2-7
v_call: TRBV6-5
d_call: TRBD1
cdr3_nt: TGTGCCAGCAGCCGGACAGGGGACGAGCAGTACTTC
cdr3_aa: CASSRTGDEQYF

clone_size: -
j_call: TRBJ1-5
v_call: TRBV19
d_call: -
cdr3_nt: TGTGCCAGTAGTATTGAATCTAAGCAGCCCCAGCATTTT
cdr3_aa: CASSIESKQPQHF

clone_size: many
j_call: TRBJ2-7
v_call: TRBV5-1
d_call: TRBD1
cdr3_nt: TGCGCCAGCAGCAGATCCGGGACAGGATCCTACGAGCAGTACTTC
cdr3_aa: CASSRSGTGSYEQYF

clone_size: many
j_call: TRBJ2-3
v_call: TRBV20-1
d_call: TRBD2
cdr3_nt: TGCAGTGCTAGAGGGCTAGCGGGAGGAGGGACAGATACGCAGTATTTT
cdr3_aa: CSARGLAGGGTDTQYF

clone_size: many
j_call: TRBJ1-3
v_call: TRBV20-1
d_call: -
cdr3_nt: TGCAGTGGGACATCTGGAAACACCATATATTTT
cdr3_aa: CSGTSGNTIYF